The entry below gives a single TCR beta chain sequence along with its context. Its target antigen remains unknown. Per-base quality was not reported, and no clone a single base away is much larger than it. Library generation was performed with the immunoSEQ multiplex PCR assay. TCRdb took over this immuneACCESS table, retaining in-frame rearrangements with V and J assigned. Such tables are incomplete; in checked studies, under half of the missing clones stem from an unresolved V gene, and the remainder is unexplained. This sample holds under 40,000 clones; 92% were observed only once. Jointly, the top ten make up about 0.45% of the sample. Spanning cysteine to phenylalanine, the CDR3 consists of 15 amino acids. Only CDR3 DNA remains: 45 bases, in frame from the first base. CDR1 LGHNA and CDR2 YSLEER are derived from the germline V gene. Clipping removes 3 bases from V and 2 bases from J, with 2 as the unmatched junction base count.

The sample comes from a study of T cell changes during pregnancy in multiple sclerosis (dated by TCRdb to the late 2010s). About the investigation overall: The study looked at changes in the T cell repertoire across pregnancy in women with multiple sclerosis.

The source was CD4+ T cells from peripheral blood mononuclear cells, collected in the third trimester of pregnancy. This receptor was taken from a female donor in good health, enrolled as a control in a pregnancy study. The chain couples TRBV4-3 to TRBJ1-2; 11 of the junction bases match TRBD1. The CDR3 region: CASSQRTGGNYGYTF. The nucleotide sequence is TGCGCCAGCAGCCAGCGGACAGGGGGCAACTATGGCTACACCTTC.